The sequence of this TCR beta chain was determined in a study of T-cell memory formation after mild COVID-19. Study context: TCR clusters largely stayed donor specific.

Notes on the study in general: Second-wave clones with a day 37 peak had unconfirmed SARS-CoV-2 specificity. Prior to infection, memory already included some responding clones, suggesting cross-reactive memory joined.

TCRalpha and TCRbeta libraries used 5'RACE with constant-segment primers and UMIs. TCRdb reprocessed the 5' RACE reads with MiXCR, giving one entry per CDR3 protein. The table lists 190,000 or so distinct CDR3 sequences, 20% to 25% of them singletons. CDR1 SGHVS and CDR2 FNYEAQ come from the germline V gene. The CDR3 sequence is 16 residues long. V lost 3 bases and J lost 2; bases outside the gene matches: 6. This clonotype has only a few counts. The antigen is undetermined. The sequence was obtained from an adult woman who had mild COVID-19 (a few samples of this study predate the infection). Cell type and time point are not known. This rearrangement joins TRBV7-6 to TRBJ2-1; TRBD2 aligns across 8 bases. The sequencing sample was made of PBMCs or a T cell subset sorted from them (not recorded which). This CDR3 reads CASSLGGRRPYNEQFF. The CDR3 DNA is TGTGCCAGCAGCTTGGGCGGGAGGAGACCCTACAATGAGCAGTTCTTC.